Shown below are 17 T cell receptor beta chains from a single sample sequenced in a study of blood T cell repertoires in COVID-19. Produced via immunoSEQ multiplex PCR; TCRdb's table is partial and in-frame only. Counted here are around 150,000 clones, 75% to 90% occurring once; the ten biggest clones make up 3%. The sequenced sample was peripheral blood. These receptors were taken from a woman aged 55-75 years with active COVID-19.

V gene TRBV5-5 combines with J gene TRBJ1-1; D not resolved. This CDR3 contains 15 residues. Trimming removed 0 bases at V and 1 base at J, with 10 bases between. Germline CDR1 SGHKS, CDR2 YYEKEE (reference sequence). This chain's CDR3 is CASSLAAGRNTEAFF. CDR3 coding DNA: TGTGCCAGCAGCTTGGCGGCCGGGAGGAACACTGAAGCTTTCTTT.

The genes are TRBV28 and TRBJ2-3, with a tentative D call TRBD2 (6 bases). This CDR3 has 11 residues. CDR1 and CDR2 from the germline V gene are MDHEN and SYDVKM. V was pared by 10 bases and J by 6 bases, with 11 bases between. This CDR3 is CATGVLDTQYF. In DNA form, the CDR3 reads TGTGCCACGGGGGTTTTGGATACGCAGTATTTT.

Here the CDR3 reads CASSSGYVNEQFF. The CDR3 nucleotides read TGTGCCAGCAGCTCGGGGTACGTGAATGAGCAGTTCTTC. The V gene is TRBV11-2, the J gene TRBJ2-1, with a tentative D call TRBD2 (5 bases). Germline V CDR1 and CDR2: SGHAT, FQNNGV. The V gene lost 4 bases and the J gene lost 7 bases, with 11 bases spanning the gap. CDR3 size: 13 residues.

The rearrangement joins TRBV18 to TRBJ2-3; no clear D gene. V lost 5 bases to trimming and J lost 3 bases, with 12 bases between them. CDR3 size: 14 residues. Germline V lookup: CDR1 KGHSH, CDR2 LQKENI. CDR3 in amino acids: CASSILGETDTQYF. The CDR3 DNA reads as TGTGCCAGCTCAATACTCGGTGAGACAGATACGCAGTATTTT.

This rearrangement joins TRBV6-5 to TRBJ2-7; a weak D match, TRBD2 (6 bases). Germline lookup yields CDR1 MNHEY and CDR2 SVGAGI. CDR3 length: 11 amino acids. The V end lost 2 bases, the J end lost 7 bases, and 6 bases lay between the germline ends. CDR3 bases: TGTGCCAGCAGTTACGGGGGGGAGCAGTACTTC. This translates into CASSYGGEQYF.

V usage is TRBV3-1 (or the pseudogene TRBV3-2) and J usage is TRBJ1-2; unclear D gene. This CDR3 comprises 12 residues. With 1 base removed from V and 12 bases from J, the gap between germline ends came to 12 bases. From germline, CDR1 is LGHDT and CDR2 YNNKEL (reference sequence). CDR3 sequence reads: CASSQAGSFDTF. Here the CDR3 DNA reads TGTGCCAGCAGCCAAGCGGGGAGTTTCGACACCTTC.

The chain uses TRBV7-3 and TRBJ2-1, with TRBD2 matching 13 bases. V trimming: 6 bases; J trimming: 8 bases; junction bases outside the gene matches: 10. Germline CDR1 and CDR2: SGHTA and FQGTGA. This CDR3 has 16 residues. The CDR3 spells CASSLRLAGGRDEQFF. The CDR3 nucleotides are TGTGCCAGCAGTTTACGACTAGCGGGAGGTCGGGATGAGCAGTTCTTC.

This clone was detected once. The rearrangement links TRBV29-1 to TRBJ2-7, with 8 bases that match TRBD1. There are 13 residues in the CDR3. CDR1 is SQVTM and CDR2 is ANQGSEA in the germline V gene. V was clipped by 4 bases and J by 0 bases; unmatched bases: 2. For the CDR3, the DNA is TGCAGCGTTGTTGGACAGGGCTCCTACGAGCAGTACTTC. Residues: CSVVGQGSYEQYF.

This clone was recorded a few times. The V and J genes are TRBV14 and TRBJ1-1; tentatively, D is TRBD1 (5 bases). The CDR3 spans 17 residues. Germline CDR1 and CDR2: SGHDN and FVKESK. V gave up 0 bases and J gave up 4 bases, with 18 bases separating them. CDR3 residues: CASSQDFWQGQATEAFF. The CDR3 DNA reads TGTGCCAGCAGCCAAGATTTCTGGCAGGGCCAGGCCACTGAAGCTTTCTTT.

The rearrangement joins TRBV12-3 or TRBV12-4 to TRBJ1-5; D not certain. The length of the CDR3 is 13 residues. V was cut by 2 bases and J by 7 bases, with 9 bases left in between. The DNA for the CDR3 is TGTGCCAGCAGTTTACCTCCCGAGCAGCCCCAGCATTTT. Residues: CASSLPPEQPQHF.

The CDR3 region has the DNA TGTGCCAGCAGCTTAGCCCGGCCGGGACTAGCGGGAGGGCACGAGCAGTACTTC. The encoded protein is CASSLARPGLAGGHEQYF. The V and J genes are TRBV11-2 and TRBJ2-7; 16 nucleotides agree with TRBD2. Germline V CDR1 and CDR2: SGHAT, FQNNGV. J gave up 5 bases and V 1 base, and 8 bases lay outside the gene matches. This CDR3 is 18 amino acids long.

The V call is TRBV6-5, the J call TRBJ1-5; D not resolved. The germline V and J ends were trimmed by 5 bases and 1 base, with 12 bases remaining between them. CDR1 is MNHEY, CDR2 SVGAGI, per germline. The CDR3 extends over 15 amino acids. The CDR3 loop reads CASSPLLMSNQPQHF. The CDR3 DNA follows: TGTGCCAGCAGTCCACTGCTAATGAGCAATCAGCCCCAGCATTTT.

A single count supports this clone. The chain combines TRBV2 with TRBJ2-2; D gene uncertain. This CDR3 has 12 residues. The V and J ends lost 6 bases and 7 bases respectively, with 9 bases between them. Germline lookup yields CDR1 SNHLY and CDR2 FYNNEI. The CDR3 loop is CASRKSGGELFF. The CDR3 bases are TGTGCCAGCAGAAAATCAGGCGGGGAGCTGTTTTTT.

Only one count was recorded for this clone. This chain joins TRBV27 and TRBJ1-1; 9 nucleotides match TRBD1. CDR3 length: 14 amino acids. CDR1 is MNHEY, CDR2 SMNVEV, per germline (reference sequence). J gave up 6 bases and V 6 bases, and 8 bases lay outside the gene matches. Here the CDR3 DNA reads TGTGCCAGCAGCCGAACAGGGGGCTCCGCTGAAGCTTTCTTT. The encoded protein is CASSRTGGSAEAFF.

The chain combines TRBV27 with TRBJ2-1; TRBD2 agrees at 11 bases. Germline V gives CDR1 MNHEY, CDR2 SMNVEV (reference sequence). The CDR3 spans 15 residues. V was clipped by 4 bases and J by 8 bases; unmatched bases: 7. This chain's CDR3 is CASSYSGRAIYEQFF. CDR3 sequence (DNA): TGTGCCAGCAGTTATAGCGGGAGGGCCATATATGAGCAGTTCTTC.

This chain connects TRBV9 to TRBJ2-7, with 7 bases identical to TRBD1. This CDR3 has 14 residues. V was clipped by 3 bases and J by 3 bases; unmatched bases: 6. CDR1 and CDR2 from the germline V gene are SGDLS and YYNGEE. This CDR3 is CASSEDGQDYEQYF. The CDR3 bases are TGTGCCAGCAGCGAAGATGGACAGGACTACGAGCAGTACTTC.

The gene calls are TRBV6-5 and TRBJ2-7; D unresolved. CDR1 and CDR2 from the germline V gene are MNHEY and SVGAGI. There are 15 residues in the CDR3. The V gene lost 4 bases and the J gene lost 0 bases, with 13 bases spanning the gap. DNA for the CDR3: TGTGCCAGCAGTTCTCGGTCGCCGAGCTCCTACGAGCAGTACTTC. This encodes CASSSRSPSSYEQYF.